This T cell receptor (beta chain) came from a study of blood T cell repertoires in COVID-19. Study-wide context: Sample material is recorded as cDNA or gDNA derived from T cells, B-cell-depleted T cells, or PBMCs.

CDR1 is SGHNT and CDR2 is YYREEE in the germline V gene (reference sequence). Trimming took off 7 bases at V and 3 bases at J, with 21 bases between the two ends. The CDR3 has 16 amino acids. Authors' analysis steps: Using reference gene primer amplification, nucleated cell counts were estimated. Libraries were prepared by immunoSEQ multiplex PCR; TCRdb keeps only in-frame clonotypes and omits some of them. The DNA gave D and trimming, while V, J and clone size come from that table. The sample lists about 200,000 clones; 80% to 90% were seen once. V and J are TRBV5-4 and TRBJ2-3; D not certain. The sequencing sample was made of peripheral blood. This clonotype originated in a woman at least 80 years old with acute or convalescent COVID-19. CDR3 region: CASANPVASRTDTQYF. Written as DNA, the CDR3 is TGTGCCAGCGCGAACCCCGTGGCTAGTAGGACAGATACGCAGTATTTT. Full variable domain (remainder filled in from reference TRBV5-4 and TRBJ2-3): ETGVTQSPTHLIKTRGQQVTLRCSSQSGHNTVSWYQQALGQGPQFIFQYYREEENGRGNFPPRFSGLQFPNYSSELNVNALELDDSALYLCASANPVASRTDTQYFGPGTRLTVL.